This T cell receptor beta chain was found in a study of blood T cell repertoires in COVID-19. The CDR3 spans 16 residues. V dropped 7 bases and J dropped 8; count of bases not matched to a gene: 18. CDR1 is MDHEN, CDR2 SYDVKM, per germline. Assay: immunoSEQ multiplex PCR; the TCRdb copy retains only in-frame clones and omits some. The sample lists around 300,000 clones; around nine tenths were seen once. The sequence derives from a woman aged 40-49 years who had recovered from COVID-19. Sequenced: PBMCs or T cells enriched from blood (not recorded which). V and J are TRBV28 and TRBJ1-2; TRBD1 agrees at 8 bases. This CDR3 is CASKETGADSSRGYTF. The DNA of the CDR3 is TGTGCCAGCAAGGAGACAGGGGCCGACTCCAGTCGGGGCTACACCTTC.